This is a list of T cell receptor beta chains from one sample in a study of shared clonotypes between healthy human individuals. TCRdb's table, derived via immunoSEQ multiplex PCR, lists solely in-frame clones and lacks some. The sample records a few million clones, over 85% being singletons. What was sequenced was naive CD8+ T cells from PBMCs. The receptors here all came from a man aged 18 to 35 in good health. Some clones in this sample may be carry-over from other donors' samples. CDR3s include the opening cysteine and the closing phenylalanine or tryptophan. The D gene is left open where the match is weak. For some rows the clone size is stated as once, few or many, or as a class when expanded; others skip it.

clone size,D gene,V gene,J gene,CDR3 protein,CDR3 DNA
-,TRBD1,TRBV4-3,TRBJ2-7,CASSQGTGTVSEQYF,TGCGCCAGCAGCCAAGGGACAGGGACGGTCAGCGAGCAGTACTTC
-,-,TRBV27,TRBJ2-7,CASSPVDSRYEQYF,TGTGCCAGCTCCCCAGTGGACAGCCGCTACGAGCAGTACTTC
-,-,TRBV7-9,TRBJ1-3,CAVLGVSPGSSGNTIYF,TGTGCCGTACTAGGGGTATCTCCGGGATCCTCTGGAAACACCATATATTTT
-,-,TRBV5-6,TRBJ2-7,CASSLHQNLNEQYF,TGTGCCAGCAGCTTGCACCAGAATTTGAACGAGCAGTACTTC
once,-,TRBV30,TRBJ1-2,CAWSISMDSLYGYTF,TGTGCCTGGAGTATATCGATGGACAGCCTCTATGGCTACACCTTC
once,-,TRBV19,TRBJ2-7,CASITIRGHYEQYF,TGTGCCAGTATCACGATCCGGGGGCACTACGAGCAGTACTTC
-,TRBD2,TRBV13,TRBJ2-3,CASTTSGAQTDTQYF,TGTGCCAGCACCACTAGCGGGGCGCAGACAGATACGCAGTATTTT
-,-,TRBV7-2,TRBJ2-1,CASSSRDQYNEQFF,TGTGCCAGCAGCTCCCGGGACCAATACAATGAGCAGTTCTTC
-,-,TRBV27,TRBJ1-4,CASGNPSSYEKLFF,TGTGCCAGCGGGAACCCCTCCAGTTACGAAAAACTGTTTTTT
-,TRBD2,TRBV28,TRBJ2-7,CASSFGRGPYEQYF,TGTGCCAGCAGTTTCGGGAGGGGACCCTACGAGCAGTACTTC
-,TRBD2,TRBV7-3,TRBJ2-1,CASSLIGRELDEQFF,TGTGCCAGCAGCTTAATAGGGCGGGAGTTGGATGAGCAGTTCTTC
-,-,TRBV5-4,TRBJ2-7,CASSLDEFRGEQYF,TGTGCCAGCAGCTTGGACGAGTTTAGGGGCGAGCAGTACTTC
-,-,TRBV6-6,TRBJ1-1,CASRLNNRVGNTEAFF,TGTGCCAGCAGACTCAATAACAGGGTAGGAAACACTGAAGCTTTCTTT
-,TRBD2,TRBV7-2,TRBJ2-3,CASSLVGTSGSGGTDTQYF,TGTGCCAGCAGCTTAGTCGGGACTAGCGGGAGTGGGGGCACAGATACGCAGTATTTT
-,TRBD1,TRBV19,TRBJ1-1,CASSIRTGGMNTEAFF,TGTGCCAGTAGTATTCGGACAGGAGGGATGAACACTGAAGCTTTCTTT
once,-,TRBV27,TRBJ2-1,CASSKSNEQFF,TGTGCCAGCAGTAAAAGCAATGAGCAGTTCTTC
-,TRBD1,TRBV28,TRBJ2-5,CASSTDRAVETQYF,TGTGCCAGCAGTACTGACAGGGCAGTTGAGACCCAGTACTTC
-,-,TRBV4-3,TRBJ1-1,CASSQDPPDSEAFF,TGCGCCAGCAGCCAAGATCCGCCAGATTCTGAAGCTTTCTTT
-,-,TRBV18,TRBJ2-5,CASSPPGRETQYF,TGTGCCAGCTCACCACCAGGGCGGGAGACCCAGTACTTC
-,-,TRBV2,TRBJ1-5,CASSEGRGNQPQHF,TGTGCCAGCAGTGAGGGCAGGGGAAATCAGCCCCAGCATTTT
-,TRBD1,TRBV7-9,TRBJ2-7,CASSPGTVSYEQYF,TGTGCCAGCAGCCCCGGGACAGTCTCCTACGAGCAGTACTTC
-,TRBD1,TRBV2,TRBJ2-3,CASFRDRSTDTQYF,TGTGCCAGTTTCCGGGACAGGAGCACAGATACGCAGTATTTT
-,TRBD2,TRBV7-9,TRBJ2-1,CASRRPLAGGTNEQFF,TGTGCCAGCAGGCGCCCCTTAGCGGGAGGCACCAATGAGCAGTTCTTC
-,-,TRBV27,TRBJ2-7,CASSFGTNWEQYF,TGTGCCAGCAGTTTTGGCACTAACTGGGAGCAGTACTTC
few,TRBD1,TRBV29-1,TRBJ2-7,CSTWDSPYEQYF,TGCAGCACCTGGGACAGCCCCTACGAGCAGTACTTC
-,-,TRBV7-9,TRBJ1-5,CASSFMSGSNQPQHF,TGTGCCAGCAGCTTCATGTCTGGTAGCAATCAGCCCCAGCATTTT
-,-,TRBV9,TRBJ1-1,CASSVVHSQNTEAFF,TGTGCCAGCAGCGTAGTGCACAGCCAAAACACTGAAGCTTTCTTT
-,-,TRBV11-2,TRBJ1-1,CASTETGLRSTEAFF,TGTGCCAGCACCGAAACGGGATTGAGGAGCACTGAAGCTTTCTTT
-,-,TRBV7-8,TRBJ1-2,CASSFAMTEYGYTF,TGTGCCAGCAGCTTCGCAATGACAGAGTATGGCTACACCTTC
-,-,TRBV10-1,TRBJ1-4,CASSMTGRSGEKLFF,TGCGCCAGCAGCATGACAGGTAGGTCTGGAGAAAAACTGTTTTTT
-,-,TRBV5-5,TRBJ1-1,CASSLWGDTEAFF,TGTGCCAGCAGCTTGTGGGGCGACACTGAAGCTTTCTTT
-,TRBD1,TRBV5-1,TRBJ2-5,CASSLPPGGQETQYF,TGCGCCAGCAGCTTGCCTCCAGGGGGCCAAGAGACCCAGTACTTC
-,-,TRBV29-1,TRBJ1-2,CSVVGSYGYTF,TGCAGCGTTGTGGGCAGCTATGGCTACACCTTC
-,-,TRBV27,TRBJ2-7,CASSFQGGLHYEQYF,TGTGCCAGCAGTTTCCAGGGGGGGCTCCACTACGAGCAGTACTTC
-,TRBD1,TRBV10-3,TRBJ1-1,CAMGEQGGNTEAFF,TGTGCCATGGGAGAACAGGGGGGGAACACTGAAGCTTTCTTT
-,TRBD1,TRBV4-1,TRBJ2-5,CASSPTNRDRGQETQYF,TGCGCCAGCAGCCCCACAAACCGGGACAGGGGGCAAGAGACCCAGTACTTC
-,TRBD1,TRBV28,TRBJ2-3,CASRDRQGARTDTQYF,TGTGCCAGCAGAGATAGACAGGGGGCAAGAACAGATACGCAGTATTTT
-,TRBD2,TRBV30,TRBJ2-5,CAWSNPRGSTETQYF,TGTGCCTGGAGTAACCCCCGCGGGAGTACCGAGACCCAGTACTTC
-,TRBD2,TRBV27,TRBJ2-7,CASGGLRDYEQYF,TGTGCCAGCGGGGGACTACGAGACTACGAGCAGTACTTC
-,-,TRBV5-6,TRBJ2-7,CASSFFTSYEQYF,TGTGCCAGCAGCTTTTTTACATCCTACGAGCAGTACTTC
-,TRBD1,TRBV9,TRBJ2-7,CASSVNPGQGAYEQYF,TGTGCCAGCAGCGTCAATCCGGGACAGGGGGCCTACGAGCAGTACTTC
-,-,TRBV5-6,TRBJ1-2,CASSYAATLDGYTF,TGTGCCAGCAGTTACGCCGCGACCTTAGATGGCTACACCTTC
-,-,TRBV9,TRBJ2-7,CASSARGGSPYEQYF,TGTGCCAGCAGCGCACGCGGCGGGTCCCCCTACGAGCAGTACTTC
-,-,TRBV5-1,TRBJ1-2,CASSSKEGTGRGYTF,TGCGCCAGCAGCTCTAAGGAAGGTACAGGACGTGGCTACACCTTC
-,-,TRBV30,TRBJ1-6,CAWSNLGNSPLHF,TGTGCCTGGAGTAACCTAGGGAATTCACCCCTCCACTTT
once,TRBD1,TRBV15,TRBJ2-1,CATSDGTDRSGEQFF,TGTGCCACCAGCGACGGGACAGACCGTAGTGGTGAGCAGTTCTTC
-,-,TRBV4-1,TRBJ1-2,CASSHRPDAYGYTF,TGCGCCAGCAGCCATAGGCCGGACGCCTATGGCTACACCTTC
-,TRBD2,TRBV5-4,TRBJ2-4,CASSSKGTSGLKVAKNIQYF,TGTGCCAGCAGCTCCAAAGGGACTAGCGGGCTGAAAGTAGCCAAAAACATTCAGTACTTC
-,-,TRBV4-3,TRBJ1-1,CASSQDRIGVNTEAFF,TGCGCCAGCAGCCAAGACCGGATAGGCGTGAACACTGAAGCTTTCTTT
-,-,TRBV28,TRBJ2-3,CASSLGGRWGSTSTDTQYF,TGTGCCAGCAGTTTAGGGGGGCGCTGGGGGTCCACTAGCACAGATACGCAGTATTTT
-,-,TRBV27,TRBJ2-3,CASTPRGTDTQYF,TGTGCCAGCACCCCTCGGGGCACAGATACGCAGTATTTT
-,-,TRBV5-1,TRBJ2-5,CASSFRYQETQYF,TGCGCCAGCAGCTTTCGCTACCAAGAGACCCAGTACTTC
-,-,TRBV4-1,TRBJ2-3,CASSQDWQGRPDTQYF,TGCGCCAGCAGCCAAGATTGGCAAGGGCGGCCAGATACGCAGTATTTT